Listed here are 15 T cell receptor beta chains from one sample, sequenced in a study of blood T cell repertoires in COVID-19 (dated by TCRdb to 2019 to 2021). The library relied on the immunoSEQ multiplex PCR assay. TCRdb re-hosts the immuneACCESS table, in-frame sequences only. Its copies lack some clones; in the studies checked, an unresolved V gene accounts for under half of them, and the cause for the rest is not known. Here the sample has 380,000 or so clones; around 92% occur a single time. The ten top clones hold more than 1% of the sample. The sequencing input was peripheral blood. The receptor set was obtained from a man aged 40-50 years with acute or convalescent COVID-19.

This chain joins TRBV7-8 and TRBJ2-5; TRBD2 matches at 8 bases. The CDR3 runs to 15 residues. After removal of 1 base from V and 5 bases from J, the junction contained 6 bases not matched to a gene. Germline V lookup: CDR1 SGHVS, CDR2 FQNEAQ. For the CDR3, the DNA is TGTGCCAGCAGCTTAGGTCTCGGGAGGGTTGAGACCCAGTACTTC. It is translated as CASSLGLGRVETQYF.

V and J are TRBV12-5 and TRBJ2-7, with 10 bases identical to TRBD2. This CDR3 is 14 amino acids long. Germline V lookup: CDR1 LGHNT, CDR2 FRNRAP. V was clipped by 1 base and J by 5 bases; unmatched bases: 2. CDR3: CASGLGTSGHEQYF. In nucleotides, the CDR3 is TGTGCTAGTGGTTTGGGGACTAGCGGCCACGAGCAGTACTTC.

Here the CDR3 reads CAWSVGTPYNSPLHF. DNA for the CDR3: TGTGCCTGGAGCGTTGGGACACCGTATAATTCACCCCTCCACTTT. The chain couples TRBV30 to TRBJ1-6; D is possibly TRBD1 (6 bases). CDR3 length equals 15 residues. V shed 3 bases and J shed 4 bases, with 13 bases lying between them. Germline V gives CDR1 GTSNPN, CDR2 SVGIG (reference sequence).

The rearrangement joins TRBV27 to TRBJ1-6; maybe TRBD1 (5 bases). The V gene's germline CDR1 is MNHEY and CDR2 SMNVEV (reference sequence). The V end was cut by 6 bases, the J end by 4 bases, with 13 bases between. The CDR3 loop spans 15 amino acids. The CDR3 sequence is CASRGVPSYNSPLHF. The CDR3 bases are TGTGCCAGCAGAGGGGTCCCAAGTTATAATTCACCCCTCCACTTT.

The chain joins TRBV5-6 to TRBJ2-7; possible D gene TRBD1, 6 bases. Germline CDR1 and CDR2: SGHDT and YYEEEE. The CDR3 has 14 residues. With 4 bases removed from V and 2 bases from J, the gap between germline ends came to 13 bases. CDR3: CASSKDRTTYEQYF. CDR3 nucleotide sequence: TGTGCCAGCAGCAAAGACAGGACAACCTACGAGCAGTACTTC.

V gene TRBV6-5 combines with J gene TRBJ1-4, with 10 bases identical to TRBD1. This CDR3 region has 15 residues. V dropped 4 bases and J dropped 12; count of bases not matched to a gene: 11. Germline CDR1 reads MNHEY; CDR2 reads SVGAGI. CDR3 sequence (DNA): TGTGCCAGCAGTTCTCCGGGACAGGGGCAGGACGAACTGTTTTTT. Its translation: CASSSPGQGQDELFF.

The chain carries TRBV9 and TRBJ2-1; 10 bases are shared with TRBD2. The CDR3 has 17 amino acids. The ends lost 1 base at V and 1 base at J; junction bases unmatched: 5. Per germline, CDR1 SGDLS and CDR2 YYNGEE. CDR3 loop: CASSVRRTSGSYNEQFF. The CDR3 nucleotides read TGTGCCAGCAGCGTAAGACGGACTAGCGGTTCCTACAATGAGCAGTTCTTC.

This chain links TRBV28 with TRBJ1-1, with TRBD1 identical over 7 bases. This CDR3 is 17 amino acids long. CDR1 and CDR2 from the germline V gene are MDHEN and SYDVKM. After removal of 1 base from V and 0 bases from J, the junction contained 8 bases not matched to a gene. CDR3 nucleotide sequence: TGTGCCAGCAGTTTATTCAAGGAGGGGGCCGTGAACACTGAAGCTTTCTTT. It translates to CASSLFKEGAVNTEAFF.

The J gene is TRBJ2-3, the V gene TRBV27; D is undetermined. The CDR3 has 12 amino acids. Trimming cost V 6 bases and J 1 base, with 5 bases left between them. Looked up from germline, CDR1 is MNHEY and CDR2 is SMNVEV (reference sequence). CDR3 sequence reads: CASSPGTDTQYF. In DNA, the CDR3 is TGTGCCAGCAGCCCCGGCACAGATACGCAGTATTTT.

This chain connects TRBV30 to TRBJ1-5; possibly TRBD1 for D (6 bases). Trimming stripped 0 bases from V and 5 bases from J, with 8 bases between. Looked up from germline, CDR1 is GTSNPN and CDR2 is SVGIG (reference sequence). The CDR3 totals 13 residues. CDR3 bases: TGTGCCTGGAGTGTACAGGGCGATCAGCCCCAGCATTTT. Translation: CAWSVQGDQPQHF.

The chain employs TRBV4-3 and TRBJ1-5, with 10 bases lining up with TRBD1. This CDR3 is 15 amino acids long. From germline, CDR1 is LGHNA and CDR2 YSLEER. The ends lost 0 bases at V and 5 bases at J; junction bases unmatched: 1. The CDR3 protein is CASSQDGQGDQPQHF. The CDR3 nucleotides read TGCGCCAGCAGCCAAGACGGACAGGGGGATCAGCCCCAGCATTTT.

This chain links TRBV25-1 with TRBJ1-5, with TRBD1 matching 7 bases. CDR1 is MGHDK and CDR2 is SYGVNS in the germline V gene. The CDR3 loop spans 15 amino acids. Trimming at V came to 6 bases and at J to 3 bases, leaving 8 bases not matched to a gene. The CDR3 sequence is CASSPDRSNNQPQHF. The CDR3 DNA reads as TGTGCCAGCAGCCCGGACAGGAGCAACAATCAGCCCCAGCATTTT.

V is TRBV11-2 and J is TRBJ2-2; 7 nucleotides agree with TRBD1. V dropped 8 bases and J dropped 4; count of bases not matched to a gene: 10. CDR3 length: 15 residues. The germline CDR1 and CDR2 sequences are SGHAT and FQNNGV. The CDR3 loop reads CASRSGQISTGELFF. The CDR3 coding sequence is TGTGCCAGCCGTTCGGGACAGATTAGCACCGGGGAGCTGTTTTTT.

This CDR3 is CASSLATSGGLSYNEQFF. The CDR3 DNA follows: TGTGCCAGCAGCTTGGCGACTAGCGGGGGCCTCTCCTACAATGAGCAGTTCTTC. This chain links TRBV5-4 with TRBJ2-1; 12 bases fit TRBD2. CDR1 and CDR2 from the germline V gene are SGHNT and YYREEE (reference sequence). The CDR3 loop spans 18 amino acids. J gave up 0 bases and V 0 bases, and 4 bases lay outside the gene matches.

The chain combines TRBV7-3 with TRBJ1-3, with a possible D match to TRBD1 (6 bases). Germline V gives CDR1 SGHTA, CDR2 FQGTGA. V shed 1 base and J shed 0 bases, with 10 bases lying between them. The CDR3 runs to 16 residues. The CDR3 DNA reads TGTGCCAGCAGCTTAAATGGGGGCCTCTCTGGAAACACCATATATTTT. Amino acid sequence: CASSLNGGLSGNTIYF. The complete variable domain, with remaining parts taken from reference TRBV7-3 and TRBJ1-3, reads GAGVSQTPSNKVTEKGKYVELRCDPISGHTALYWYRQSLGQGPEFLIYFQGTGAADDSGLPNDRFFAVRPEGSVSTLKIQRTERGDSAVYLCASSLNGGLSGNTIYFGEGSWLTVV.